Following are 9 T cell receptor beta chains from one sample sequenced in a study of blood T cell repertoires in COVID-19. TCRdb's table, derived via immunoSEQ multiplex PCR, lists solely in-frame clones and lacks some. The table shows some 100,000 clones, with about nine tenths occurring only once. Input material: peripheral blood. Source of these receptors: a man aged 60 to 75 with acute or convalescent COVID-19.

V and J are TRBV15 and TRBJ2-7, with 9 nucleotides matching TRBD2. Germline CDR1 LNHNV, CDR2 YYDKDF (reference sequence). The V segment lost 8 bases and the J segment 3 bases; nucleotides outside the gene matches: 11. The CDR3 contains 15 residues. In DNA, the CDR3 is TGTGCCACCCGGGGGGTAGCGGGAGCGAGCTACGAGCAGTACTTC. Translation gives CATRGVAGASYEQYF.

This rearrangement joins TRBV9 to TRBJ1-6; the D is unclear. CDR1 and CDR2 from the germline V gene are SGDLS and YYNGEE. V was trimmed by 3 bases and J by 4 bases, leaving 11 bases between them. The CDR3 has 15 residues. The chain's CDR3 is CASSGGLGYNSPLHF. The CDR3 region has the DNA TGTGCCAGCAGCGGAGGGTTAGGTTATAATTCACCCCTCCACTTT.

The genes are TRBV6-5 and TRBJ2-7; TRBD2 is a possible D gene (6 bases). Germline CDR1 is MNHEY and CDR2 is SVGAGI. The CDR3 extends over 14 amino acids. Trimming removed 10 bases from V and 8 bases from J, with 24 bases in between. In DNA, the CDR3 is TGTGCCACCGAACCGCTGCGGGGAAATGGAAAGCAGTACGTC. Protein product: CATEPLRGNGKQYV.

The chain recombines TRBV7-9 with TRBJ2-7, with D unclear. The length of the CDR3 is 14 residues. V was trimmed by 3 bases and J by 1 base, leaving 10 bases between them. Germline V gene data show CDR1 as SEHNR and CDR2 as FQNEAQ (reference sequence). This chain's CDR3 is CASSLFNRSYEQYF. CDR3 coding DNA: TGTGCCAGCAGCTTGTTCAACAGATCCTACGAGCAGTACTTC. The full variable domain, in which reference TRBV7-9 and TRBJ2-7 provide the parts outside the CDR3, is DTGVSQNPRHKITKRGQNVTFRCDPISEHNRLYWYRQTLGQGPEFLTYFQNEAQLEKSRLLSDRFSAERPKGSFSTLEIQRTEQGDSAMYLCASSLFNRSYEQYFGPGTRLTVT.

The chain links TRBV28 to TRBJ1-5; 8 positions agree with TRBD1. The CDR3 has 16 amino acids. Losses at the gene ends were 5 bases for V and 0 bases for J; bases not matched to a gene: 6. In germline, CDR1 is MDHEN, CDR2 SYDVKM. The CDR3 spells CASSPGQGVSNQPQHF. DNA of the CDR3: TGTGCCAGCAGTCCAGGACAGGGAGTTAGCAATCAGCCCCAGCATTTT.

The chain is built from TRBV2 and TRBJ1-5, with D unclear. The germline V gene has CDR1 SNHLY and CDR2 FYNNEI. There are 17 residues in the CDR3. Trimming shortened V by 0 bases and J by 6 bases, and 18 bases separated the two germline ends. In DNA form, the CDR3 reads TGTGCCAGCAGTGAAGCGCTGGGCAGGTCTAGCGGTCAGCCCCAGCATTTT. It encodes CASSEALGRSSGQPQHF.

The table lists this clone with a few counts. The chain links TRBV5-8 to TRBJ1-1; D possibly corresponds to TRBD1 (5 bases). Looked up from germline, CDR1 is SGHTS and CDR2 is YDEGEE. This CDR3 is 15 amino acids long. V lost 7 bases, J lost 6 bases, and 22 bases lay in between. In DNA form, the CDR3 reads TGTGCCAGCCTCCCAGGTCCAATGGGGGGATCTGAAGCTTTCTTT. This codes for CASLPGPMGGSEAFF.

The chain uses TRBV7-8 and TRBJ1-5, with D perhaps matching TRBD1 (5 bases). This CDR3 spans 15 amino acids. Germline V gene lookup returns CDR1 SGHVS and CDR2 FQNEAQ. V was cut by 4 bases and J by 5 bases, with 15 bases left in between. CDR3 coding DNA: TGTGCCAGCAGCTCGTCCGCCCGGGGGGATCAGCCCCAGCATTTT. Translation: CASSSSARGDQPQHF.

The rearrangement joins TRBV2 to TRBJ2-7; D is possibly TRBD1 (5 bases). The CDR3 has 14 residues. CDR1 and CDR2 from the germline V gene are SNHLY and FYNNEI. The ends were cut back, 5 bases at V and 2 bases at J, with 13 bases in the middle. DNA of the CDR3: TGTGCCAGCAGTAGAGACACAGGAACCTACGAGCAGTACGTC. Protein product: CASSRDTGTYEQYV.